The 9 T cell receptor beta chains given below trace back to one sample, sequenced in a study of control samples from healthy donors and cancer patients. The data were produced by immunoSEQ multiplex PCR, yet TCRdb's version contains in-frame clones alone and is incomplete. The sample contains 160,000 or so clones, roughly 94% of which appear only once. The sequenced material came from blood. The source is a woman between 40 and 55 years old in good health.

The CDR3 loop reads CASSPDSLNNEKLFF. The CDR3 DNA is TGTGCCAGCAGCCCGGACAGTTTGAATAATGAAAAACTGTTTTTT. The V gene is TRBV6-2 or TRBV6-3, the J gene TRBJ1-4, with a weak D call TRBD1 (6 bases). This CDR3 contains 15 residues. Trimming stripped 6 bases from V and 4 bases from J, with 15 bases between. The germline gives CDR1 MNHEY, CDR2 SVGEGT.

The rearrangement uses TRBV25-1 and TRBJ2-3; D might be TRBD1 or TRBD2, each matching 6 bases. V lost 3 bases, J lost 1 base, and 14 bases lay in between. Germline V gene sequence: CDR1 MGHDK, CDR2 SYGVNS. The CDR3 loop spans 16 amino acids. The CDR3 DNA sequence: TGTGCCAGCAGTGAGTCAGGGGAGCGGGGCACAGATACGCAGTATTTT. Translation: CASSESGERGTDTQYF.

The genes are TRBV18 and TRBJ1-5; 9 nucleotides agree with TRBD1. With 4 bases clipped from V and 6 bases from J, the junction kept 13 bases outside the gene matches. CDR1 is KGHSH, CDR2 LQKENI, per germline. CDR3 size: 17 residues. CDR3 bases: TGTGCCAGCTCACTCCGCCACGCAGACAGGGGGGGTCAGCCCCAGCATTTT. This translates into CASSLRHADRGGQPQHF.

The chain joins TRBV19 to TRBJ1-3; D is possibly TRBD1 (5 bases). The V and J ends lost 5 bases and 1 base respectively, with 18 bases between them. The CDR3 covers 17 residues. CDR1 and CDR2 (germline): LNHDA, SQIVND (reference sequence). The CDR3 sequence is CASSGRAGILSGNTIYF. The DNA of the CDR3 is TGTGCCAGTAGTGGGCGGGCAGGGATATTATCTGGAAACACCATATATTTT. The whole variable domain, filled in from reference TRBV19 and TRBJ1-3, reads DGGITQSPKYLFRKEGQNVTLSCEQNLNHDAMYWYRQDPGQGLRLIYYSQIVNDFQKGDIAEGYSVSREKKESFPLTVTSAQKNPTAFYLCASSGRAGILSGNTIYFGEGSWLTVV.

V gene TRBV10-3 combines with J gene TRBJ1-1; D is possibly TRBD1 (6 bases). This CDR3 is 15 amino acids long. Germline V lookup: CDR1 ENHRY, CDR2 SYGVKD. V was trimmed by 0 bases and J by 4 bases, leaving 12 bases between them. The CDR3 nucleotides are TGTGCCATCAGTGAGTCACAGGGTGGTAGCACTGAAGCTTTCTTT. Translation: CAISESQGGSTEAFF.

In DNA, the CDR3 is TGTGCCAGCAGCCGCGGGACTAGCGGGAACACCGGGGAGCTGTTTTTT. Encoded protein: CASSRGTSGNTGELFF. The chain couples TRBV7-3 to TRBJ2-2; TRBD2 matches 11 bases. From germline, CDR1 is SGHTA and CDR2 FQGTGA. With V trimmed by 5 bases and J by 1 base, 3 bases remained unmatched. This CDR3 has 16 amino acids.

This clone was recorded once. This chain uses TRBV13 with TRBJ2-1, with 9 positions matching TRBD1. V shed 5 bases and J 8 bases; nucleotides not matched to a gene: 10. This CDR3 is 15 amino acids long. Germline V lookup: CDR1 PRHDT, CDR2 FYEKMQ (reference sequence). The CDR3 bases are TGTGCCAGCAGCCCAGACAGGGGGTTTACCGATGAGCAGTTCTTC. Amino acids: CASSPDRGFTDEQFF.

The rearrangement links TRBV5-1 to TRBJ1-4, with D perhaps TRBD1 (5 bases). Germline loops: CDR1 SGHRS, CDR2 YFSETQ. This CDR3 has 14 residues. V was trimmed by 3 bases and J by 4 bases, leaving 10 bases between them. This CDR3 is CASSSSTVNEKLFF. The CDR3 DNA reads TGCGCCAGCAGCTCCTCGACAGTTAATGAAAAACTGTTTTTT. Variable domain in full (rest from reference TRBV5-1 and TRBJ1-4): KAGVTQTPRYLIKTRGQQVTLSCSPISGHRSVSWYQQTPGQGLQFLFEYFSETQRNKGNFPGRFSGRQFSNSRSEMNVSTLELGDSALYLCASSSSTVNEKLFFGSGTQLSVL.

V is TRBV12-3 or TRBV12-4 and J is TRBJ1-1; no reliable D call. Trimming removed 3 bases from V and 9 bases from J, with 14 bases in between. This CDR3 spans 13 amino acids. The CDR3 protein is CASSFLGTEKAFF. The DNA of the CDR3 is TGTGCCAGCAGTTTCTTGGGAACAGAGAAAGCTTTCTTT.